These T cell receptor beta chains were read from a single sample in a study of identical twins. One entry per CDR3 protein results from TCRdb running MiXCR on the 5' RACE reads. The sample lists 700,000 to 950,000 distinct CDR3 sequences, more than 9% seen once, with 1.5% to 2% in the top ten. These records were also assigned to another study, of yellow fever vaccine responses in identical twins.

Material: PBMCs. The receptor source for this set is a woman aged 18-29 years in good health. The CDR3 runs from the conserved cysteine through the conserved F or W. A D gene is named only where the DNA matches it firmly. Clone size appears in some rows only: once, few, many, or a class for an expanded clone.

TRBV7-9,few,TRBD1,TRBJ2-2,TGTGCCAGCAGCTTGAGGCGGTCAGGGGGTTGGACCGGGGAGCTGTTTTTT,CASSLRRSGGWTGELFF
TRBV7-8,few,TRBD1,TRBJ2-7,TGTGCCAGCAGACGCGACCCGGGACAGGGGGTCGACGAGCAGTACTTC,CASRRDPGQGVDEQYF
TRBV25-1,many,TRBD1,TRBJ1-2,TGTGCCAGCAGTCCAATGCAGGGGGCAGGCTACACCTTC,CASSPMQGAGYTF
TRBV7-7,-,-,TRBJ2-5,TGTGCCAGCAGCTTAGTCGGGATTAAAGAGACCCAGTACTTC,CASSLVGIKETQYF
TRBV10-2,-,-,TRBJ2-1,TGCGCCAGCAGTGAGCGGGTTAACGATGAGCAGTTCTTC,CASSERVNDEQFF
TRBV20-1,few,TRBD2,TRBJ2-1,TGCAGTGCTAGAGTTCTAGCGGGGCTATACAATGAGCAGTTCTTC,CSARVLAGLYNEQFF
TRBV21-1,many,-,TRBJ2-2,TGTGCCAGCAGCCCTAGGGGAGTGGCGGGGGGGGACTCCACCGGGGAGCTGTTTTTT,CASSPRGVAGGDSTGELFF
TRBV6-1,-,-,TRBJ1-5,TGTGCCAGCAGGGGGCTCCTGGTTCAGCCCCAGCATTTT,CASRGLLVQPQHF
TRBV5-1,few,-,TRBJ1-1,TGCGCCAGCAGCTTGCCCCGGACAGAGGGAGGCACTGAAGCTTTCTTT,CASSLPRTEGGTEAFF
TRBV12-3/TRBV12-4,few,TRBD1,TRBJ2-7,TGTGCCAGCAGTTTCAGGGGGAAGGGGTCCTACGAGCAGTACTTC,CASSFRGKGSYEQYF
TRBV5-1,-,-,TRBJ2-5,TGCGCCAGCAGCTTGGCCCCGGGGGTAGCCCAAGAGACCCAGTACTTC,CASSLAPGVAQETQYF
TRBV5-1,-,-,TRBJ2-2,TGCGCCAGCAGCTTGGTTTTGTTTCCGGGAGCGAACACCGGGGAGCTGTTTTTT,CASSLVLFPGANTGELFF
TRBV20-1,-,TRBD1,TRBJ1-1,TGCAGTGTACCACCGGGACAGACTTTCCTTGAAGCTTTCTTT,CSVPPGQTFLEAFF
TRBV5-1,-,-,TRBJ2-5,TGCGCCAGCAGCTTGGAGTGGGTGCGGACCCTACAAGAGACCCAGTACTTC,CASSLEWVRTLQETQYF